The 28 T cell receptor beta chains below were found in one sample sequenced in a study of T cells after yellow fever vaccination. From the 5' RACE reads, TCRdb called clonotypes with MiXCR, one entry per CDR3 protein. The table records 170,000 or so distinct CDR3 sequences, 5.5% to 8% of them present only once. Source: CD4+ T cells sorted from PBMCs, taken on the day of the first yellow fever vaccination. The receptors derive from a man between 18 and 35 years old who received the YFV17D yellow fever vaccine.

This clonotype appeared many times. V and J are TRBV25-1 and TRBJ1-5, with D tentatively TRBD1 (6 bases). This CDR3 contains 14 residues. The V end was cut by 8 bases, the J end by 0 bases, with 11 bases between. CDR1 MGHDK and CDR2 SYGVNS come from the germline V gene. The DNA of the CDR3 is TGTGCCAGCCAGGGGATCGGTAGCAATCAGCCCCAGCATTTT. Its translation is CASQGIGSNQPQHF.

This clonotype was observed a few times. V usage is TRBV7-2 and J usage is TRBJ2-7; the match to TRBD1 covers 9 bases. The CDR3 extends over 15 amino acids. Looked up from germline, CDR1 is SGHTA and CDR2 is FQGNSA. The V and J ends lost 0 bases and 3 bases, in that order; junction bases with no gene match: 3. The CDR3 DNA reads TGTGCCAGCAGCTTAGCAGGGGGACAGGGCTACGAGCAGTACGTC. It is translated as CASSLAGGQGYEQYV.

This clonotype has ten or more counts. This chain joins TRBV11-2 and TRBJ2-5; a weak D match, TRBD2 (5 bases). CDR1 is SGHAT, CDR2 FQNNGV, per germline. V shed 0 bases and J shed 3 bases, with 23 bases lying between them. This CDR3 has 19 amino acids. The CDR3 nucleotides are TGTGCCAGCAGCTTAGAGGGTCCTTCCGAAAGCGGACGTAAAGAGACCCAGTACTTC. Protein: CASSLEGPSESGRKETQYF.

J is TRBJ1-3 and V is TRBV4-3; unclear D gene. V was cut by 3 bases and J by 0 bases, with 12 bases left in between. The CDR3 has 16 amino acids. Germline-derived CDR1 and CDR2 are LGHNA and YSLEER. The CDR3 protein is CASSQGRPSSGNTIYF. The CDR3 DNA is TGCGCCAGCAGCCAGGGTCGACCGAGCTCTGGAAACACCATATATTTT.

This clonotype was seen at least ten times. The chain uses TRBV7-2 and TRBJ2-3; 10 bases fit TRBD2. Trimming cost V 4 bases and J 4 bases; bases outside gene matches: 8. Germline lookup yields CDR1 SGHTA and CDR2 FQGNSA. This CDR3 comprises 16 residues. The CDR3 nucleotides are TGTGCCAGCAGCTCGCGAGCGGGGGGGCGGCCAGATACGCAGTATTTT. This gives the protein CASSSRAGGRPDTQYF.

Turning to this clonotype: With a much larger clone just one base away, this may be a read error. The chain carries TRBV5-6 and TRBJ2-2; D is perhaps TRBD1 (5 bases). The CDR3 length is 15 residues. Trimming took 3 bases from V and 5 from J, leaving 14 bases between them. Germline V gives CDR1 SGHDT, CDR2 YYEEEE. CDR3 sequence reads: CASSYRKGATGELFF. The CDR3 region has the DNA TGTGCCAGCAGCTATCGGAAAGGGGCTACCGGGGAGCTGTTTTTT.

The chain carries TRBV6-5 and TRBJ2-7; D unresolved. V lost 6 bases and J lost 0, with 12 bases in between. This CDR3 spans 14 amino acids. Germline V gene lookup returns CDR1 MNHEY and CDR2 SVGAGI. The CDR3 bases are TGTGCCAGCAGCTACGGAAGGGACTCCTACGAGCAGTACGTC. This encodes CASSYGRDSYEQYV.

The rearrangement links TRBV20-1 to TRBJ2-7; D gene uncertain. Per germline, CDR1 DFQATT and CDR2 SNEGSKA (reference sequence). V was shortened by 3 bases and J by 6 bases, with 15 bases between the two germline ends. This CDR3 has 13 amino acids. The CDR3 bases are TGCAGTGCTAGGGGCCCCACTACGGTCGAGCAGTACGTC. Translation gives CSARGPTTVEQYV.

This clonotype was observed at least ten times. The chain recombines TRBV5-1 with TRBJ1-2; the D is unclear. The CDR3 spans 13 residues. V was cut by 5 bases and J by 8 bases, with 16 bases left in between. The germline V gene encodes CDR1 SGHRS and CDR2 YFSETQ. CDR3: CASRTGPIEGYTF. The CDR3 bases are TGCGCCAGCAGGACTGGCCCTATCGAGGGCTACACCTTC.

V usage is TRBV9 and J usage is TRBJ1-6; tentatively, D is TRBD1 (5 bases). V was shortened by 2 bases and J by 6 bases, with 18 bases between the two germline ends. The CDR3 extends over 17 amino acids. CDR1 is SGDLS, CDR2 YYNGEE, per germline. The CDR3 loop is CASSVGGGSSSNSPLHF. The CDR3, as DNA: TGTGCCAGCAGCGTTGGGGGAGGGAGTAGTTCTAATTCACCCCTCCACTTT.

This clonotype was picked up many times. CDR3 in amino acids: CAISEGTDTQYF. The CDR3 DNA reads as TGTGCCATCAGTGAGGGTACAGATACGCAGTATTTT. The genes are TRBV10-3 and TRBJ2-3; D gene ambiguous. The CDR3 runs 12 residues. Trimming stripped 2 bases from V and 3 bases from J, with 3 bases between. Per the germline V gene, CDR1 is ENHRY and CDR2 is SYGVKD.

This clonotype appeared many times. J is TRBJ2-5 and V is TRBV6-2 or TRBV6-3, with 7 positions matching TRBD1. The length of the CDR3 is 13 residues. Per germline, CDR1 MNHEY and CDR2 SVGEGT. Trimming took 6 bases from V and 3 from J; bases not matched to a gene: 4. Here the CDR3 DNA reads TGTGCCAGCAGAACCGGGACAGAAGAGACCCAGTACTTC. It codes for CASRTGTEETQYF.

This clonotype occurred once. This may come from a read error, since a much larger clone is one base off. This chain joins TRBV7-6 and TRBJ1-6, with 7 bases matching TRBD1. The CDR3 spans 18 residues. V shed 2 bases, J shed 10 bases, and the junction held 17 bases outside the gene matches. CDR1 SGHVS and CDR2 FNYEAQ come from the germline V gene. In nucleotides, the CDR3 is TGTGCCAGCAGCTTAAAATTGAGGGGGCAGAATAATGTGTCACCCCTCCACTTT. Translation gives CASSLKLRGQNNVSPLHF.

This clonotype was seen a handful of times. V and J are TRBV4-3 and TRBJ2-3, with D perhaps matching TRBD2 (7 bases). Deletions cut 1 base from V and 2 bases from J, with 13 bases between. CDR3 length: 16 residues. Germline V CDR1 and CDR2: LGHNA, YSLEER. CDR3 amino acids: CASSQASAGATDTQYF. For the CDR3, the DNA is TGCGCCAGCAGCCAAGCGAGCGCGGGGGCCACAGATACGCAGTATTTT.

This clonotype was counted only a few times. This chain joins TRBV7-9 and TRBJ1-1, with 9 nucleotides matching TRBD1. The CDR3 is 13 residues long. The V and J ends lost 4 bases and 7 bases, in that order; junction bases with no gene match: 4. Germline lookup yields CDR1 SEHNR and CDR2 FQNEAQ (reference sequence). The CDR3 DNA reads TGTGCCAGCAGCTCCGGACAGGGGAGTGAAGCTTTCTTT. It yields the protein CASSSGQGSEAFF. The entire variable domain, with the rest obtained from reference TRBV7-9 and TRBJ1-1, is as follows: DTGVSQNPRHKITKRGQNVTFRCDPISEHNRLYWYRQTLGQGPEFLTYFQNEAQLEKSRLLSDRFSAERPKGSFSTLEIQRTEQGDSAMYLCASSSGQGSEAFFGQGTRLTVV.

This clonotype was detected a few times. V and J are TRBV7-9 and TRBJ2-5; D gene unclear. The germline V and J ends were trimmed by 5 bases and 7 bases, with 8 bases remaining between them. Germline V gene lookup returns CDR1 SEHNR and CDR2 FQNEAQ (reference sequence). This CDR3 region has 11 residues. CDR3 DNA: TGTGCCAGCAGCCTTGAGTGGACCCAGTACTTC. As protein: CASSLEWTQYF.

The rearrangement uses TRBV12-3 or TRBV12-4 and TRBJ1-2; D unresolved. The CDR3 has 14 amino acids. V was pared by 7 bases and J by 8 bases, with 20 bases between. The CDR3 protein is CASNPRPLAGGYTF. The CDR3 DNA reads TGTGCCAGCAACCCGCGGCCCTTAGCGGGAGGCTACACCTTC.

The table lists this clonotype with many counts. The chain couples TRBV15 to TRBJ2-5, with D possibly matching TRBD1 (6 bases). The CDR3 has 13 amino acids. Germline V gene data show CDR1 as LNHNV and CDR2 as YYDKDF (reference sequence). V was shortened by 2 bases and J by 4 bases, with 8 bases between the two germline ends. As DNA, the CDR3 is TGTGCCACCAGCAGAACAGGGTTAGAGACCCAGTACTTC. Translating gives CATSRTGLETQYF.

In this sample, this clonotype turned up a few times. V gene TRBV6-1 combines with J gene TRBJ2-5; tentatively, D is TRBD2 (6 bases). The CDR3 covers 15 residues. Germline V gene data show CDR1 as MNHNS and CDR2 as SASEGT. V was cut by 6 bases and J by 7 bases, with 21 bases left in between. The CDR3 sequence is CASSPGAPGVGTQYF. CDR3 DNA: TGTGCCAGCAGCCCCGGGGCCCCGGGAGTCGGGACCCAGTACTTC.

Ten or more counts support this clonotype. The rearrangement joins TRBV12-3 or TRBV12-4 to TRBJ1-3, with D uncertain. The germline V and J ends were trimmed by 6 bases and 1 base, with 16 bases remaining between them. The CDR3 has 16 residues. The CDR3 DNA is TGTGCCAGCAGCCTTGGGAGGCCTAATTCTGGAAACACCATATATTTT. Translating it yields CASSLGRPNSGNTIYF.

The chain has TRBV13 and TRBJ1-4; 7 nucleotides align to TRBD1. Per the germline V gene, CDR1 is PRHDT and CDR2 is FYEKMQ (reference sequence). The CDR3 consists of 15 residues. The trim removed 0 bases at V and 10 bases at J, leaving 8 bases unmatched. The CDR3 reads CASSLGGRGKGKLFF. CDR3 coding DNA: TGTGCCAGCAGCTTAGGAGGCAGGGGGAAGGGAAAACTGTTTTTT.

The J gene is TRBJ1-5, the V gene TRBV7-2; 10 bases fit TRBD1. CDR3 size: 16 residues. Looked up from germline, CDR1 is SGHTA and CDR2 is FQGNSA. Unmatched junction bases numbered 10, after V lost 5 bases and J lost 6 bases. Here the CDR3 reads CASSRATGGSGQPQHF. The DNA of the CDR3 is TGTGCCAGCAGCCGAGCGACAGGGGGCAGTGGTCAGCCCCAGCATTTT.

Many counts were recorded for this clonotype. CDR3 coding DNA: TGTGCCAGCAGTTACCCCGACAGGTACGAGCAGTACTTC. Its translation: CASSYPDRYEQYF. The gene calls are TRBV6-2 or TRBV6-3 and TRBJ2-7; TRBD1 is a possible D gene (6 bases). This CDR3 spans 13 amino acids. The germline V gene has CDR1 MNHEY and CDR2 SVGEGT. The V gene lost 2 bases and the J gene lost 4 bases, with 9 bases spanning the gap.

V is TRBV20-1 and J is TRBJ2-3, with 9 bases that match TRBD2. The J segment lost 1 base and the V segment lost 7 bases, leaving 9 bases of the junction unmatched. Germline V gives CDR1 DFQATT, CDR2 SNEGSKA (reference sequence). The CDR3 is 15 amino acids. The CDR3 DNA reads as TGCAGTGGGATCGGAGCGGGGGGTCGCACAGATACGCAGTATTTT. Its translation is CSGIGAGGRTDTQYF.

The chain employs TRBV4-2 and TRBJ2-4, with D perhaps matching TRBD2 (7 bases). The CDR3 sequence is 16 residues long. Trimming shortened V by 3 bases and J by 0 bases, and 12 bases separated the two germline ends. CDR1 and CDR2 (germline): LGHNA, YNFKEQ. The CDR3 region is CASSHQGTIAKNIQYF. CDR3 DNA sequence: TGTGCCAGCAGCCACCAGGGGACTATAGCCAAAAACATTCAGTACTTC.

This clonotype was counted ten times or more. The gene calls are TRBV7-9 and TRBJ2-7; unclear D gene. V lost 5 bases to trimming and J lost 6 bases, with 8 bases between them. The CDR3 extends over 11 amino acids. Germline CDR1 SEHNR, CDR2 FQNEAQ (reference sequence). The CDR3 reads CASSRSSEQYF. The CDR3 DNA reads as TGTGCCAGCAGCCGCAGCAGCGAGCAGTACTTC.

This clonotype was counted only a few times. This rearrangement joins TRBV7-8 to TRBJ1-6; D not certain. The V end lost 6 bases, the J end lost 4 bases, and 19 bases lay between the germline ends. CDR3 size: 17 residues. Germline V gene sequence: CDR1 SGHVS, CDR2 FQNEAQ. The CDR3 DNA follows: TGTGCCAGCAGACTCGGCCCCAGACGGGCTTATAATTCACCCCTCCACTTT. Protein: CASRLGPRRAYNSPLHF.

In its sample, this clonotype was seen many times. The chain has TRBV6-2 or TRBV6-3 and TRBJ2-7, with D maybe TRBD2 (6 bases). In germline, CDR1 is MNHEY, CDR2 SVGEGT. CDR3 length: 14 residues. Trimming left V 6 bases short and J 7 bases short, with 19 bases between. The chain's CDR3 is CASRLFNWAGEQYF. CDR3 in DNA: TGTGCCAGCAGGTTATTCAACTGGGCGGGAGAGCAGTACTTC.